This entry lists 19 T cell receptor beta chains sequenced from one sample in a study of blood T cell repertoires in COVID-19. TCRdb keeps only in-frame clones here, not all; method: immunoSEQ multiplex PCR. This table holds 250,000 or so clones, more than 75% found once. The specimen was PBMCs or T cells enriched from blood (not recorded which). The receptors here all came from a woman aged 50 to 60 who had been exposed to COVID-19.

A note on this clone: Other DNA sequences in this specimen translate into the identical CDR3. This rearrangement joins TRBV9 to TRBJ1-6, with 7 bases identical to TRBD1. Per the germline V gene, CDR1 is SGDLS and CDR2 is YYNGEE. V shed 4 bases and J 7 bases; nucleotides not matched to a gene: 5. This CDR3 has 14 residues. CDR3 sequence reads: CASSPRTGNSPLHF. As DNA, the CDR3 is TGTGCCAGCAGCCCCCGGACAGGAAATTCACCCCTCCACTTT.

This rearrangement joins TRBV6-1 to TRBJ1-2; 7 nucleotides line up with TRBD1. This CDR3 spans 14 amino acids. V lost 1 base and J lost 4; bases outside the gene matches: 3. Germline V gene sequence: CDR1 MNHNS, CDR2 SASEGT. The CDR3 loop reads CASSEDRDSYGYTF. For the CDR3, the DNA is TGTGCCAGCAGTGAAGACCGGGACAGCTATGGCTACACCTTC.

The chain links TRBV27 to TRBJ2-5, with TRBD2 as a possible D gene (5 bases). Germline CDR1 reads MNHEY; CDR2 reads SMNVEV (reference sequence). This CDR3 contains 13 residues. V lost 8 bases and J 2 bases, leaving 12 bases between the germline ends. Here the CDR3 reads CASGLSGQETQYF. DNA of the CDR3: TGTGCCAGCGGACTTAGTGGACAAGAGACCCAGTACTTC.

The chain employs TRBV7-2 and TRBJ1-3; no clear D gene. The CDR3 loop spans 13 amino acids. Trimming stripped 1 base from V and 8 bases from J, with 9 bases between. CDR1 is SGHTA, CDR2 FQGNSA, per germline. The CDR3 here is CASSLGLVDTIYF. In nucleotides, the CDR3 is TGTGCCAGCAGCTTAGGTCTCGTAGACACCATATATTTT.

The chain employs TRBV6-2 or TRBV6-3 and TRBJ2-2; D gene unclear. V was pared by 5 bases and J by 5 bases, with 12 bases between. The CDR3 runs 14 residues. The V gene's germline CDR1 is MNHEY and CDR2 SVGEGT. The CDR3 DNA reads TGTGCCAGCAGTCCCCTCCATGAGACCGGGGAGCTGTTTTTT. This codes for CASSPLHETGELFF.

V gene TRBV19 combines with J gene TRBJ1-1, with D unclear. This CDR3 contains 14 residues. Trimming removed 5 bases at V and 7 bases at J, with 17 bases between. CDR1 is LNHDA and CDR2 is SQIVND in the germline V gene (reference sequence). The CDR3 sequence is CASSLSINSGEAFF. DNA for the CDR3: TGTGCCAGTAGTCTCTCTATTAACTCGGGTGAAGCTTTCTTT.

The genes are TRBV3-1 (or the pseudogene TRBV3-2) and TRBJ1-2; 8 bases line up with TRBD1. The CDR3 sequence is 13 residues long. After removal of 5 bases from V and 6 bases from J, the junction contained 5 bases not matched to a gene. Germline CDR1 and CDR2: LGHDT and YNNKEL (reference sequence). CDR3 coding DNA: TGTGCCAGCAGCTCTGGACAGGGTCATGGCTACACCTTC. Translating gives CASSSGQGHGYTF.

The rearrangement links TRBV28 to TRBJ1-2; D remains unclear. Germline lookup yields CDR1 MDHEN and CDR2 SYDVKM. The CDR3 totals 14 residues. Trimming shortened V by 4 bases and J by 6 bases, and 15 bases separated the two germline ends. The CDR3 sequence is CASSYPQWAHGYTF. CDR3 DNA sequence: TGTGCCAGCAGTTACCCCCAATGGGCCCATGGCTACACCTTC.

The rearrangement joins TRBV19 to TRBJ1-1; D gene unclear. This CDR3 is 11 amino acids long. Between the trimmed V and J ends, which lost 4 bases and 7 bases, there was a span of 7 bases. Germline V gene lookup returns CDR1 LNHDA and CDR2 SQIVND (reference sequence). This CDR3 is CASSKNFEAFF. CDR3 nucleotides: TGTGCCAGTAGTAAGAACTTTGAAGCTTTCTTT.

The chain couples TRBV4-2 to TRBJ1-1, with 9 bases matching TRBD1. V dropped 4 bases and J dropped 1; count of bases not matched to a gene: 13. CDR1 is LGHNA and CDR2 is YNFKEQ in the germline V gene. This CDR3 spans 18 amino acids. The CDR3 nucleotides read TGTGCCAGCAGCCCTTACTCAACAGGGGGCCTGAGGAACACTGAAGCTTTCTTT. Amino acid sequence: CASSPYSTGGLRNTEAFF.

This clone was detected ten times or more. The rearrangement joins TRBV6-2 or TRBV6-3 to TRBJ1-2; no firm D call. The CDR3 consists of 14 residues. Trimming took 2 bases from V and 2 from J, leaving 9 bases between them. From germline, CDR1 is MNHEY and CDR2 SVGEGT. CDR3 coding DNA: TGTGCCAGCAGTTACCCCACGACAAACTATGGCTACACCTTC. As protein: CASSYPTTNYGYTF.

This chain links TRBV5-1 with TRBJ1-2, with D possibly TRBD1 on 5 matching bases. The CDR3 loop spans 14 amino acids. Germline-derived CDR1 and CDR2 are SGHRS and YFSETQ. Trimming shortened V by 0 bases and J by 8 bases, and 14 bases separated the two germline ends. The CDR3 here is CASSLGQWAGGYTF. As DNA, the CDR3 is TGCGCCAGCAGCTTGGGACAGTGGGCAGGGGGCTACACCTTC.

The V and J genes are TRBV7-6 and TRBJ2-1; 8 nucleotides agree with TRBD1. After removal of 5 bases from V and 8 bases from J, the junction contained 11 bases not matched to a gene. This CDR3 has 15 amino acids. The germline gives CDR1 SGHVS, CDR2 FNYEAQ. This CDR3 is CASSLGHRGVDEQFF. CDR3 nucleotide sequence: TGTGCCAGCAGCCTGGGACACAGGGGGGTGGATGAGCAGTTCTTC. Variable domain in full (rest from reference TRBV7-6 and TRBJ2-1): GAGVSQSPRYKVTKRGQDVALRCDPISGHVSLYWYRQALGQGPEFLTYFNYEAQQDKSGLPNDRFSAERPEGSISTLTIQRTEQRDSAMYRCASSLGHRGVDEQFFGPGTRLTVL.

The V and J genes are TRBV5-4 and TRBJ1-1; unclear D gene. This CDR3 is built from 17 residues. V dropped 0 bases and J dropped 0 bases, with 15 bases sitting between them. Germline V gene sequence: CDR1 SGHNT, CDR2 YYREEE (reference sequence). In DNA form, the CDR3 reads TGTGCCAGCAGCTTGGACGGGATCACCAATATGAACACTGAAGCTTTCTTT. It is translated as CASSLDGITNMNTEAFF.

This sequence joins TRBV27 and TRBJ1-1; D is undetermined. The CDR3 runs 14 residues. The V end was cut by 1 base, the J end by 3 bases, with 9 bases between. Germline lookup yields CDR1 MNHEY and CDR2 SMNVEV (reference sequence). CDR3 nucleotides: TGTGCCAGCAGTTTATTGCGGAGCGACACTGAAGCTTTCTTT. It translates to CASSLLRSDTEAFF.

On this clone: Other DNA sequences in the same sample also yield this CDR3. V and J are TRBV7-9 and TRBJ1-4; the D gene is possibly TRBD1 (5 bases). Deletions cut 0 bases from V and 8 bases from J, with 10 bases between. Germline CDR1 reads SEHNR; CDR2 reads FQNEAQ (reference sequence). The CDR3 loop spans 14 amino acids. CDR3 protein: CASSLAGEGEKLFF. DNA of the CDR3: TGTGCCAGCAGCTTAGCAGGGGAGGGCGAAAAACTGTTTTTT. The full variable domain, completed using reference TRBV7-9 and TRBJ1-4, is DTGVSQNPRHKITKRGQNVTFRCDPISEHNRLYWYRQTLGQGPEFLTYFQNEAQLEKSRLLSDRFSAERPKGSFSTLEIQRTEQGDSAMYLCASSLAGEGEKLFFGSGTQLSVL.

This rearrangement joins TRBV6-5 to TRBJ2-7; D might be TRBD1 (8 bases). The length of the CDR3 is 15 residues. Trimming took 4 bases from V and 4 from J, leaving 17 bases between them. From germline, CDR1 is MNHEY and CDR2 SVGAGI. Here the CDR3 reads CASSSTLQGGYEQYF. CDR3 sequence (DNA): TGTGCCAGCAGTTCAACTCTACAGGGGGGGTACGAGCAGTACTTC.

This sequence joins TRBV18 and TRBJ1-4; 8 bases match TRBD1. Per the germline V gene, CDR1 is KGHSH and CDR2 is LQKENI. Trimming cost V 4 bases and J 8 bases; bases outside gene matches: 12. CDR3 length: 16 residues. The CDR3 sequence is CASSLGQGGINEKLFF. The DNA for the CDR3 is TGTGCCAGCTCACTCGGACAGGGCGGAATAAACGAAAAACTGTTTTTT.

The V call is TRBV27, the J call TRBJ1-1; TRBD1 is a possible D gene (5 bases). The length of the CDR3 is 15 residues. Trimming took 7 bases from V and 5 from J, leaving 20 bases between them. The germline V gene encodes CDR1 MNHEY and CDR2 SMNVEV (reference sequence). In DNA form, the CDR3 reads TGTGCCAGCACCATCCCACCCCCAGGGTCAACTGAAGCTTTCTTT. It yields the protein CASTIPPPGSTEAFF.